The T cell receptor (beta chain) described here comes from a study of blood T cell repertoires in COVID-19. Overall study context: The analysed material was cDNA or gDNA that came from T cells, B-cell-depleted T cells, or PBMCs.

Clones were read by immunoSEQ multiplex PCR, and TCRdb kept only the in-frame ones, dropping some. The data contain more than 300,000 clones, 85% to 90% of them singletons. The sequence derives from a woman in her forties or fifties with COVID-19, enrolled during active disease. Sequencing used peripheral blood.

Written as DNA, the CDR3 is TGTGCCAGCAGCGTAGTTGGAGCGGGCGAGCAGTACTTC. As protein: CASSVVGAGEQYF. The rearrangement uses TRBV9 and TRBJ2-7; possibly TRBD2 for D (6 bases). The V and J ends lost 0 bases and 6 bases respectively, with 10 bases between them. Per germline, CDR1 SGDLS and CDR2 YYNGEE. This CDR3 has 13 residues.